Below, 26 T cell receptor beta chains from the same sample are listed, as sequenced in a study of T cell responses to AZD1222 COVID-19 vaccine. Sequencing was performed with immunoSEQ multiplex PCR; in TCRdb, only in-frame clones are kept and a portion is missing. The data show 130,000 to 150,000 clones, approximately 90% seen once. The material sequenced was peripheral blood, taken on day 0 of AZD1222 vaccination. These TCRs come from an adult in good health.

V and J are TRBV12-3 or TRBV12-4 and TRBJ2-7, with unresolved D. This CDR3 is 13 amino acids long. Trimming took 3 bases from V and 4 from J, leaving 10 bases between them. The CDR3 sequence: CASSFSRRYEQYF. The CDR3 nucleotides read TGTGCCAGCAGTTTTTCCCGACGGTACGAGCAGTACTTC.

This rearrangement joins TRBV6-5 to TRBJ2-2; TRBD1 is a possible D gene (5 bases). Germline V gene sequence: CDR1 MNHEY, CDR2 SVGAGI. Trimming shortened V by 4 bases and J by 5 bases, and 14 bases separated the two germline ends. The CDR3 spans 15 residues. CDR3 nucleotides: TGTGCCAGCAGTTTGACAGACCCCAGAACCGGGGAGCTGTTTTTT. Protein: CASSLTDPRTGELFF.

Comment on this clone: The junction and the germline gene differ at one end; a read error may be behind it. The J gene is TRBJ2-7, the V gene TRBV2, with 13 bases lining up with TRBD2. The CDR3 consists of 12 residues. The V gene's germline CDR1 is SNHLY and CDR2 FYNNEI. CDR3 in amino acids: CASTGVLAGGQF. The CDR3 DNA reads as TGTGCCAGCACTGGAGTACTAGCGGGAGGGCAGTTT.

The chain has TRBV6-5 and TRBJ2-2; D gene unclear. The V gene's germline CDR1 is MNHEY and CDR2 SVGAGI. Trimming took off 2 bases at V and 3 bases at J, with 4 bases between the two ends. The CDR3 is 13 amino acids. The CDR3 nucleotides are TGTGCCAGCAGTTACGACTACACCGGGGAGCTGTTTTTT. Residues: CASSYDYTGELFF.

The chain has TRBV9 and TRBJ2-3; D gene uncertain. Germline CDR1 reads SGDLS; CDR2 reads YYNGEE. Deletions cut 4 bases from V and 6 bases from J, with 12 bases between. The CDR3 has 13 residues. CDR3 sequence: CASSSIDWDTQYF. Written as DNA, the CDR3 is TGTGCCAGCAGCTCTATCGATTGGGATACGCAGTATTTT.

The gene calls are TRBV7-3 and TRBJ2-1, with 12 bases fitting TRBD2. CDR3 length equals 14 residues. After removal of 5 bases from V and 9 bases from J, the junction contained 5 bases not matched to a gene. Looked up from germline, CDR1 is SGHTA and CDR2 is FQGTGA. CDR3 coding DNA: TGTGCCAGCAGCCAACTAGCGGGAGGTGTTGAGCAGTTCTTC. Translation: CASSQLAGGVEQFF.

The gene calls are TRBV7-3 and TRBJ2-1, with D hard to call. Germline V gene lookup returns CDR1 SGHTA and CDR2 FQGTGA. CDR3 length: 14 residues. The V and J ends lost 2 bases and 3 bases respectively, with 8 bases between them. Here the CDR3 reads CASSLDGGYNEQFF. In DNA form, the CDR3 reads TGTGCCAGCAGCTTAGACGGCGGCTACAATGAGCAGTTCTTC.

V is TRBV7-9 and J is TRBJ2-1; D call uncertain. V was trimmed by 4 bases and J by 4 bases, leaving 20 bases between them. Germline-derived CDR1 and CDR2 are SEHNR and FQNEAQ (reference sequence). The CDR3 loop spans 17 amino acids. CDR3 residues: CASSSPTRPSGYNEQFF. The CDR3 nucleotides read TGTGCCAGCAGCTCCCCGACGAGACCTTCGGGTTACAATGAGCAGTTCTTC.

In the case of this clone: Additional DNA sequences in this sample encode the identical CDR3. V usage is TRBV15 and J usage is TRBJ2-7; the match to TRBD1 covers 7 bases. This CDR3 contains 14 residues. Losses at the gene ends were 1 base for V and 3 bases for J; bases not matched to a gene: 3. Germline V gene sequence: CDR1 LNHNV, CDR2 YYDKDF (reference sequence). The CDR3 loop reads CATSRAGQNYEQYF. DNA of the CDR3: TGTGCCACCAGCAGAGCGGGACAGAACTACGAGCAGTACTTC.

The chain has TRBV9 and TRBJ1-2; 10 positions agree with TRBD1. V was pared by 3 bases and J by 7 bases, with 12 bases of the junction left unmatched. The length of the CDR3 is 16 residues. The germline CDR1 and CDR2 sequences are SGDLS and YYNGEE. The CDR3 spells CASSASGTGAVSGYTF. The CDR3 DNA reads TGTGCCAGCAGCGCTTCCGGGACAGGGGCGGTGAGTGGCTACACCTTC.

The rearrangement links TRBV19 to TRBJ1-5; the match to TRBD1 covers 8 bases. The V gene's germline CDR1 is LNHDA and CDR2 SQIVND (reference sequence). After removal of 5 bases from V and 1 base from J, the junction contained 7 bases not matched to a gene. This CDR3 has 16 residues. The CDR3 loop is CASSGGRGRSNQPQHF. DNA for the CDR3: TGTGCCAGTAGTGGAGGCAGGGGGCGAAGCAATCAGCCCCAGCATTTT.

The J gene is TRBJ1-2, the V gene TRBV9, with 7 bases lining up with TRBD1. This CDR3 is 15 amino acids long. V lost 0 bases to trimming and J lost 2 bases; unmatched junction nucleotides: 4. Looked up from germline, CDR1 is SGDLS and CDR2 is YYNGEE. This CDR3 reads CASSVEVRGNYGYTF. CDR3 coding DNA: TGTGCCAGCAGCGTAGAAGTCAGGGGGAACTATGGCTACACCTTC.

V gene TRBV11-1 combines with J gene TRBJ1-2; 7 positions match TRBD1. Germline CDR1 reads SGHAT; CDR2 reads FQDESV (reference sequence). V lost 3 bases to trimming and J lost 5 bases; unmatched junction nucleotides: 6. The CDR3 has 14 residues. CDR3 loop: CASSLTGMGYGYTF. The CDR3 DNA follows: TGTGCCAGCAGCTTGACAGGGATGGGATATGGCTACACCTTC.

The rearrangement links TRBV25-1 to TRBJ2-3; tentatively, D is TRBD1 (6 bases). Germline V CDR1 and CDR2: MGHDK, SYGVNS. V lost 3 bases to trimming and J lost 1 base, with 20 bases between them. The CDR3 has 18 residues. The CDR3 reads CASSDPLRTAIRTDTQYF. The CDR3 region has the DNA TGTGCCAGCAGTGACCCTCTCCGGACAGCTATACGCACAGATACGCAGTATTTT.

The chain couples TRBV28 to TRBJ2-5, with 10 bases matching TRBD1. The germline gives CDR1 MDHEN, CDR2 SYDVKM. V gave up 6 bases and J gave up 3 bases; unmatched junction bases: 1. This CDR3 is built from 13 residues. The CDR3 here is CASRGTGEETQYF. CDR3 nucleotide sequence: TGTGCCAGCAGGGGGACAGGGGAAGAGACCCAGTACTTC.

A few counts support this clone. V is TRBV7-2 and J is TRBJ1-2, with 11 bases matching TRBD1. In germline, CDR1 is SGHTA, CDR2 FQGNSA. After removal of 5 bases from V and 8 bases from J, the junction contained 13 bases not matched to a gene. The CDR3 sequence is 16 residues long. Written as DNA, the CDR3 is TGTGCCAGCAGCCTCTCCCCGGGACAGGGGGTCGGAGGCTACACCTTC. This encodes CASSLSPGQGVGGYTF. Variable domain in full (rest from reference TRBV7-2 and TRBJ1-2): GAGVSQSPSNKVTEKGKDVELRCDPISGHTALYWYRQSLGQGLEFLIYFQGNSAPDKSGLPSDRFSAERTGGSVSTLTIQRTQQEDSAVYLCASSLSPGQGVGGYTFGSGTRLTVV.

V is TRBV11-2 and J is TRBJ2-7; possibly TRBD2 for D (5 bases). This CDR3 is built from 14 residues. Germline lookup yields CDR1 SGHAT and CDR2 FQNNGV. Trimming cost V 1 base and J 2 bases, with 9 bases left between them. The CDR3 loop reads CASSLGSGTYEQYF. Here the CDR3 DNA reads TGTGCCAGCAGCTTAGGGTCGGGGACCTACGAGCAGTACTTC. Full variable domain (rest looked up from reference TRBV11-2 and TRBJ2-7): EAGVAQSPRYKIIEKRQSVAFWCNPISGHATLYWYQQILGQGPKLLIQFQNNGVVDDSQLPKDRFSAERLKGVDSTLKIQPAKLEDSAVYLCASSLGSGTYEQYFGPGTRLTVT.

CDR3: CASSPSSGAGNYNEQFF. CDR3 nucleotide sequence: TGTGCCAGCAGCCCATCGTCTGGGGCAGGGAACTACAATGAGCAGTTCTTC. The V call is TRBV5-4, the J call TRBJ2-1, with D maybe TRBD1 (5 bases). The V end lost 4 bases, the J end lost 3 bases, and 20 bases lay between the germline ends. The CDR3 length is 17 residues. Looked up from germline, CDR1 is SGHNT and CDR2 is YYREEE (reference sequence).

The V call is TRBV19, the J call TRBJ1-3, with D uncertain. The germline V gene encodes CDR1 LNHDA and CDR2 SQIVND (reference sequence). CDR3 length equals 11 residues. The CDR3 DNA is TGTGGAGGGATGCGAGGAAACACCATATATTTT. Its translation: CGGMRGNTIYF. Using reference TRBV19 and TRBJ1-3 for the parts outside the CDR3, the full variable domain is DGGITQSPKYLFRKEGQNVTLSCEQNLNHDAMYWYRQDPGQGLRLIYYSQIVNDFQKGDIAEGYSVSREKKESFPLTVTSAQKNPTAFYLCGGMRGNTIYFGEGSWLTVV.

The chain couples TRBV20-1 to TRBJ2-3; possibly TRBD2 for D (6 bases). Germline CDR1 is DFQATT and CDR2 is SNEGSKA (reference sequence). CDR3 length: 15 residues. Trimming took off 3 bases at V and 0 bases at J, with 13 bases between the two ends. The CDR3 reads CSASLAPLSTDTQYF. The CDR3 coding sequence is TGCAGTGCTAGTCTAGCGCCTCTGAGCACAGATACGCAGTATTTT.

The chain couples TRBV4-3 to TRBJ1-3; no reliable D call. Trimming removed 1 base at V and 0 bases at J, with 19 bases between. CDR3 length equals 19 residues. CDR1 LGHNA and CDR2 YSLEER come from the germline V gene. CDR3 amino acids: CASSQARVKGLISGNTIYF. CDR3 bases: TGCGCCAGCAGCCAAGCTAGGGTGAAAGGGTTGATCTCTGGAAACACCATATATTTT.

The chain uses TRBV2 and TRBJ1-1; no reliable D call. V was pared by 3 bases and J by 5 bases, with 28 bases between. The CDR3 is 19 amino acids. Germline CDR1 SNHLY, CDR2 FYNNEI. DNA for the CDR3: TGTGCCAGCAGTGAGACCAGGTGGGTTTTTGGGAGTAGAAGAACTGAAGCTTTCTTT. This encodes CASSETRWVFGSRRTEAFF.

V usage is TRBV30 and J usage is TRBJ1-1; unclear D gene. Trimming took 0 bases from V and 8 from J, leaving 10 bases between them. This CDR3 is built from 12 residues. Germline V lookup: CDR1 GTSNPN, CDR2 SVGIG (reference sequence). The CDR3 DNA reads as TGTGCCTGGAGTGTATTCGGCGAGGAAGCTTTCTTT. It translates to CAWSVFGEEAFF.

This rearrangement joins TRBV4-3 to TRBJ2-2; 7 bases agree with TRBD1. The junction had 4 bases not matched to a gene; V was cut back by 3 bases and J by 0 bases. This CDR3 contains 16 residues. Germline V CDR1 and CDR2: LGHNA, YSLEER. The CDR3 spells CASSQRQGPNTGELFF. The CDR3, as DNA: TGCGCCAGCAGCCAGAGACAGGGACCGAACACCGGGGAGCTGTTTTTT.

The chain has TRBV2 and TRBJ1-5; 11 nucleotides match TRBD1. The CDR3 totals 15 residues. Looked up from germline, CDR1 is SNHLY and CDR2 is FYNNEI. Germline trimming cut 9 bases from V and 7 bases from J; bases unmatched to any gene: 11. CDR3 loop: CASNQGDRGIQPQHF. DNA for the CDR3: TGTGCCAGTAACCAGGGGGACAGGGGGATACAGCCCCAGCATTTT.

CDR3 in DNA: TGTGCCAGCAGCCCAGGGAGGGAGAACACTGAAGCTTTCTTT. Translated: CASSPGRENTEAFF. The V and J genes are TRBV6-5 and TRBJ1-1; a possible D gene is TRBD1 (5 bases). This CDR3 has 14 residues. V was pared by 6 bases and J by 1 base, with 12 bases between. The V gene's germline CDR1 is MNHEY and CDR2 SVGAGI.